This TCR beta chain was found in a study of beta chain features in type 1 diabetes. General study points: In all four CD4+ subsets, TCRB CDR3 length was significantly, moderately reduced in type 1 diabetes.

Expressed TCRB transcripts were sequenced because the entire RNA isolate underwent reverse transcription. Profiling relied on immunoSEQ multiplex PCR, and the TCRdb table lists in-frame clones only, not all of them. The profile shows 200,000 to 300,000 clones, about 20% of them singletons. Sorting gave populations that all exceeded 98% purity. The CDR3 runs to 12 residues. Between the trimmed V and J ends, which lost 2 bases and 8 bases, there was a span of 9 bases. Germline values: CDR1 MNHEY, CDR2 SVGAGI. This clone was counted a few times. Its antigen is currently unknown. At the DNA level, this CDR3 is encoded by other sequences in the same sample as well.

This receptor was obtained from a woman aged 35 to 49 with type 1 diabetes. The sequenced sample was naive CD4+ T cells from blood. This chain uses TRBV6-5 with TRBJ1-2; D might be TRBD1 (5 bases). CDR3 sequence reads: CASSYEGLGYTF. CDR3 nucleotide sequence: TGTGCCAGCAGTTACGAGGGACTCGGCTACACCTTC.